The rows below give T cell receptor beta chains drawn from one sample of a study of shared clonotypes between healthy human individuals. TCRdb's copy holds only in-frame clones and misses some; the assay was immunoSEQ multiplex PCR. The data contain fewer than 1.6 million clones, approximately 98.5% of them seen just once; the ten biggest clones take up 0.36%. The sequenced sample consisted of naive CD4+ T cells sorted from blood. The receptors here all came from a man aged 30 to 39 in good health. The CDR3 runs from the conserved cysteine through the conserved F or W. A D gene is named only where the DNA matches it firmly. A clone size is listed for some rows: how often the clone was seen (once, few, many), or a class if it is expanded.

clone_size j_call cdr3_length v_call d_call cdr3_aa cdr3_nt
. TRBJ2-5 13 TRBV5-1 . CASSPSGMETQYF TGCGCCAGCAGCCCCTCAGGGATGGAGACCCAGTACTTC
. TRBJ1-5 15 TRBV19 . CATKRETALNQPQHF TGTGCCACCAAGAGAGAGACAGCACTTAATCAGCCCCAGCATTTT
. TRBJ2-2 17 TRBV5-1 . CASSLRNRAGGQRELFF TGCGCCAGCAGCTTGAGAAACAGGGCCGGTGGTCAAAGGGAGCTGTTTTTT
. TRBJ1-2 12 TRBV27 . CASRIIGGGYTF TGTGCCAGCAGAATTATTGGGGGTGGCTACACCTTC
. TRBJ2-7 15 TRBV28 . CASSLVGSRIHEQYF TGTGCCAGCAGTTTAGTGGGTTCTAGAATACACGAGCAGTACTTC
. TRBJ2-1 18 TRBV14 TRBD2 CASSQDVFSGVSYNEQFF TGTGCCAGCAGCCAAGATGTTTTCAGCGGGGTCTCCTACAATGAGCAGTTCTTC
. TRBJ1-2 14 TRBV11-2 . CASSLAHGNYGYTF TGTGCCAGCAGCTTAGCTCACGGAAACTATGGCTACACCTTC
. TRBJ1-5 13 TRBV5-8 . CASSRDPVQPQHF TGTGCCAGCAGCCGGGACCCCGTACAGCCCCAGCATTTT
. TRBJ2-5 19 TRBV14 TRBD2 CASSQGRLAGVVIQETQYF TGTGCCAGCAGCCAAGGTCGACTAGCGGGAGTAGTAATCCAAGAGACCCAGTACTTC
once TRBJ2-2 14 TRBV11-3 TRBD1 CASSSDRATGELFF TGTGCCAGCAGCTCGGACAGGGCGACCGGGGAGCTGTTTTTT
. TRBJ2-7 15 TRBV5-4 . CASSQGSGRTYEQYF TGTGCCAGCAGCCAGGGGAGCGGAAGAACCTACGAGCAGTACTTC
. TRBJ1-4 16 TRBV6-5 TRBD1 CASSYRQGVGHEKLFF TGTGCCAGCAGTTACAGACAGGGCGTTGGCCATGAAAAACTGTTTTTT
. TRBJ1-2 14 TRBV10-3 . CAISDGQQNYGYTF TGTGCCATCAGTGATGGACAGCAGAACTATGGCTACACCTTC
. TRBJ2-5 15 TRBV18 TRBD2 CASSLKAGERETQYF TGTGCCAGCTCACTCAAAGCGGGAGAAAGGGAGACCCAGTACTTC
. TRBJ2-5 15 TRBV9 . CASSPRGGQVETQYF TGTGCCAGCAGCCCACGAGGAGGGCAAGTGGAGACCCAGTACTTC
. TRBJ1-2 15 TRBV28 . CASSPPRDGNYGYTF TGTGCCAGCAGTCCCCCACGGGACGGAAACTATGGCTACACCTTC
. TRBJ1-1 15 TRBV15 . CATSRDSVGGREAFF TGTGCCACCAGCAGAGATTCGGTCGGGGGAAGGGAAGCTTTCTTT
. TRBJ2-3 13 TRBV18 . CASSPGATDTQYF TGTGCCAGCTCACCGGGGGCTACAGATACGCAGTATTTT
. TRBJ1-1 14 TRBV2 . CASSARDRNTEAFF TGTGCCAGCAGCGCACGAGACAGGAACACTGAAGCTTTCTTT